The present entry profiles one T cell receptor (beta chain) with its context. The antigen it recognizes is unknown. One base away there is no much larger clone; base qualities are not given. These data originate in a study of cytomegalovirus exposure and HLA in healthy donors (dated by TCRdb to the late 2010s). As for the study more broadly: An earlier analysis of more than 550 of the donors reported under 300 Gb of sequence data and around 110 million unique TCR beta sequences obtained from some 170 million T cells. HLA typing covered class I and class II loci at four-digit resolution. The genetic ancestry cluster associated with self-reported Caucasian donors included 70% to 85% of the 350 to 500 genotyped donors. The study combined high-throughput TCR immunosequencing, statistical association of individual TCRs with disease status, and machine learning to predict cytomegalovirus infection status. An earlier analysis of around 580 of the donors used high-throughput TCR beta sequencing to judge whether each TCR beta V gene segment behaved as functional or pseudogenic. Among 398 genotyped donors of the cohort, an average of 235,054 unique TCR beta nucleotide sequences were sequenced per donor, roughly 20% of them non-productive. Because of strong linkage in the cohort, roughly five DR-DQ haplotypes were treated as single units for association and clustering. The aim of the study was to test whether cataloging public T cell receptors could identify signatures of past pathogen exposure. In a later genetic analysis, genome-wide SNP genotypes for about 55% of the roughly 700 donors were used, and that subset was treated as a discovery cohort. Typing coverage differed by locus: A, B, C, DRB1 and DQB1 were typed in roughly 620-640 donors, DQA1 in about 500, DPA1 in some 610, and DPB1 in 472. Rather than drawing on any new phenotypic data, the later analysis identified candidate immune exposures from TCR beta sequences and the way those sequences occurred across donors. In addition to the first cohort of 650 to 750 subjects, a separate validation cohort of 120 different subjects was used. The T cell repertoires of around 670 subjects were profiled by immunosequencing and related to cytomegalovirus serostatus. Alongside the repertoire data, information on donor age, sex, ethnicity and CMV serostatus was compiled. In a later analysis, previously published TCR beta repertoires from 500 to 750 donors were re-analyzed and high-resolution HLA genotyping was added so that TCR occurrence patterns could be studied. About 310 gigabases of sequencing data and approximately 85 million unique TCR sequences were included in an early release covering 550 to 800 HLA-typed donors. All discovery cohort repertoires had been generated using a single sequencing platform.

The library was produced with the immunoSEQ multiplex PCR assay. For the multiplex PCR, a mixture combining 60 forward primers for TCR Vbeta segments and 13 reverse primers for TCR Jbeta segments was used. The CDR3 region of rearranged TCR beta genes was amplified from genomic DNA with a multiplex PCR assay. On the Illumina HiSeq System, the amplified TCR beta libraries were sequenced as 87-base-pair reads. For the original study's pipeline: A later analysis counted some 74 million unique TCR beta chains across the 700 or so repertoires, and some 11 million of these chains were shared by at least two donors. To remove PCR and sequencing errors, raw reads were error-corrected and collapsed into unique sequences using a nearest-neighbor algorithm that merged closely related sequences. V, D and J gene segments were assigned by aligning CDR3 sequences to IMGT reference sequences. For a sequence to be retained, at least a six-nucleotide match to both a V gene segment and a J gene segment was required. Rearrangements were called productive when the CDR3 lacked stop codons and stayed in frame with V and J; all others were non-productive. CDR3 was defined by IMGT convention, running from the second conserved V-encoded cysteine to the conserved J-encoded phenylalanine. In an earlier analysis of more than 550 of the donors, sequences lacking an unambiguous match to a single V gene segment were excluded. An earlier analysis of over 450 of the donors classified V segments as functional when productive rearrangements were above 56.7% and as segregating when the standard deviation between donors was above 5%. A statistical classification framework was built to diagnose cytomegalovirus status from the catalog of TCR beta chain sequences. V and J gene assignment, in a later analysis, came from comparing TCR nucleotide sequences with IMGT/GENE-DB human TR gene sequences. Using the TCRdist pipeline, a later analysis assigned CDR3 sequences along with most-parsimonious VDJ recombination scenarios. A later analysis defined each TCR beta chain by its CDR3 amino acid sequence plus V-gene family, and excluded reads lacking a unique V-gene family. In a later analysis, several hundred highly shared, low-generation-probability nucleotide sequences were removed to address suspected cross-contamination and a sequencing artifact. In a later analysis, a clonal expansion index was calculated for each public chain from normalized within-repertoire ranks of inferred template counts. In a later analysis, generation probabilities were computed with a VDJ recombination model fitted to out-of-frame rearrangements, and the resulting probabilities were checked against IGoR. A later analysis scored TCR-TCR, TCR-HLA and TCR-CMV co-occurrence with hypergeometric tests, applying a repertoire-size bias correction to TCR pairs. To estimate false discovery rates, a later analysis permuted the HLA or CMV assignments 20 times. A later analysis grouped co-occurring TCRs with DBSCAN, adding TCRdist sequence similarity when clustering within HLA-allele-positive subsets. For co-occurrence clustering, repertoires with fewer than 30,000 or more than 120,000 public chains were excluded, along with about five repertoires with anomalous nucleotide sharing. TCRdb provides this immuneACCESS table in a form limited to in-frame rearrangements. Some clones are lacking; in checked studies, under half of them reflect an unresolved V gene, and why the rest are absent is not known. V and J calls plus clone size are reproduced from that table; the DNA served to infer D and trimming. Across this sample there are about 170,000 clones, with 84% seen only once. The ten largest clones add up to 4.8% of the sample.

V is cut back by 0 bases and J by 5 bases, with 5 bases in the junction unmatched. Per the germline V gene, SGDLS is the CDR1 and YYNGEE is the CDR2. CDR3 length: 16 amino acids, cysteine to phenylalanine. CDR3 DNA is the only sequence kept; it has 48 bases, read in frame from the first base. The full study reports these points: Because some donors lacked HLA typing at each locus, the association tests relied only on the typed subset. A later analysis reported that several top co-occurrence clusters appeared linked to parvovirus B19, influenza, CMV and Epstein-Barr virus. The study listed 164 TCR beta chains as associated with cytomegalovirus. CMV serostatus was the only immune exposure information available for the cohort. In vitro tests confirmed that a few of the cytomegalovirus-associated TCR beta chains recognize cytomegalovirus antigens. The classifier was reported to diagnose cytomegalovirus status with high specificity and sensitivity in both the original cohort and the validation cohort. According to a later analysis, most CMV-associated TCR beta chains appeared to be HLA-restricted, and the HLA associations seemed to be driven largely by CMV exposure. A later genetic analysis reported fewer N-insertions in productive TCRs among donors in an Asian-associated ancestry cluster than the roughly 670-donor mean. Broadly in line with IMGT annotations, most TCR beta V segments showed up in productive rearrangements about 87% or about 30% of the time in an earlier analysis of 587 of the donors. Because counts were too low, roughly 17 rarely observed V segments, including chromosome 9 orphons, were left out of the earlier analysis of 587 of the donors. In a later analysis, the rate of TCR association differed among HLA loci, with DRB1 alleles having the most associated TCRs and HLA-C alleles having the fewest. Most TCR sequences were observed very rarely across donors, whereas some public TCRs were present in many individuals. When HLA alleles, especially DR and DQ, strongly co-occurred, TCR associations were difficult to assign to individual alleles. This cohort had only TCR beta chains sequenced, and the lack of alpha or paired-chain data limited which features could be detected. A cluster of highly shared sequence variants was judged likely to be a technical artifact of the sequencing pipeline. Specific HLA alleles were associated with 15,000 to 20,000 TCR beta sequences at a false discovery rate of 0.05 in a later analysis. Because the 87-base-pair reads could not distinguish some IMGT-functional V segments, including TRBV6-2 and TRBV6-3, those segments were excluded. Presence/absence analyses assumed roughly uniform sequencing depth across donors, an assumption that may not hold. A further reported finding was that TCR beta sequences accurately predicted the HLA-A and HLA-B alleles for most subjects in the first cohort. A later analysis found that HLA-associated TCR beta chains were more clonally expanded and had lower generation probabilities than equally common non-associated chains. V-gene and J-gene trimming of TCR beta chains was associated with a missense DCLRE1C variant in a later genetic analysis, and the association was replicated in an independent cohort. Linkage disequilibrium might explain the correlated functional status among segregating V segments, but an unknown experimental factor could not be ruled out. According to the authors, the approach could potentially be generalized to other disease states and immunological phenotypes.

The cohort comprised 666 healthy bone marrow donors. At the time of sampling, every cohort member was nominally healthy, though immune exposures that went unrecorded were likely present. The donor was CMV seropositive and was included in the group of approximately 310 seropositive cohort members. A peripheral blood sample was collected from each donor, and TCR beta sequencing was performed on peripheral blood mononuclear cells. Genomic DNA extraction from the blood cell samples was performed with the Qiagen DNeasy Blood Extraction Kit. This sequence originates from a girl between 10 and 17 years old in good health and CMV-seropositive. Rearrangement joined TRBV9 to TRBJ1-1, with 12 middle bases fitting TRBD1. The sample comprised PBMCs. The CDR3 here reads CASSVARDRGQTEAFF. The nucleotide sequence reads TGTGCCAGCAGCGTAGCGAGGGACAGGGGGCAAACTGAAGCTTTCTTT.